What follows describes a single T cell receptor beta chain. This receptor's antigen is unknown. The record has no base qualities; no much larger clone is one base away. The data were taken from a study of blood T cell repertoires in COVID-19 (dated by TCRdb to 2019 to 2021). With respect to the entire study: Samples covering the acute and convalescent phases of COVID-19 were provided by collaborators in the United States, Italy and Spain. Samples were obtained from the ongoing ImmuneRACE study (first 160 participants) and from approximately 1,200 subjects provided by 6 global collaborators. Deeply sampled blood TCRbeta repertoires from subjects exposed to, actively infected with, or recovered from COVID-19 were included in the dataset. A freely available public database, intended as a resource for researchers studying the immune response to SARS-CoV-2, is where the repertoires were released. The material from the prospective study consisted of cDNA or gDNA derived from T cells, B-cell-depleted T cells, or PBMCs. Sample metadata almost always included a de-identified subject ID, COVID-19 status, age in years and sex. HLA class I and class II types, where available, came from metadata supplied by the sample provider rather than from assay-based typing. Findings and caveats that apply to the study as a whole: Clinical and demographic metadata were provided uncurated, with the amount varying by source and participant.

Whole blood was collected in K2EDTA tubes by collaborating institutions according to the institutions' own protocols. For TCRbeta analysis, collaborator samples were shipped as frozen whole blood, as isolated PBMCs, or as DNA extracted from either sample type. The CDR3 sequence holds 16 residues, the cysteine and phenylalanine included. Only the CDR3 DNA is retained, 48 bases long and in frame from the first base. The germline V gene specifies SGHNT as CDR1 and YENEEA as CDR2. The V and J ends are trimmed by 3 bases and 5 bases, leaving 19 bases between them. TCRbeta CDR3 regions were amplified from genomic DNA using the immunoSEQ Assay, a bias-controlled multiplex PCR. The paper's data handling went like this. Nucleated cell counts per sample were estimated from amplification of reference gene primers within the assay. To quantify the absolute abundance of each unique TCRbeta CDR3 rearrangement, sequence reads were collapsed and filtered. For each sample, productive Simpson clonality was calculated as the square root of Simpson's diversity index over productive rearrangements. TCRdb mirrors the immuneACCESS table, restricted to in-frame sequences. Some clones are absent from its copies; in checked studies, under half trace to an unresolved V gene, and the reason for the others is unknown. The DNA was the basis for D and trimming; V, J and clone size are from that table. The sample profile shows about 300,000 clones; more than 70% of them were found once. Roughly 1.1% of the sample is in the top ten clones.

Sequenced material: peripheral blood. The sequence is built from TRBV11-3 and TRBJ2-5; perhaps TRBD2 is the D gene, with 7 bases matching. The clonotype originates from a woman between 45 and 65 years old with acute or convalescent COVID-19. CDR3 reads: CASSLGGQGMVETQYF. The bases read TGTGCCAGCAGCTTGGGGGGGCAGGGCATGGTGGAGACCCAGTACTTC.